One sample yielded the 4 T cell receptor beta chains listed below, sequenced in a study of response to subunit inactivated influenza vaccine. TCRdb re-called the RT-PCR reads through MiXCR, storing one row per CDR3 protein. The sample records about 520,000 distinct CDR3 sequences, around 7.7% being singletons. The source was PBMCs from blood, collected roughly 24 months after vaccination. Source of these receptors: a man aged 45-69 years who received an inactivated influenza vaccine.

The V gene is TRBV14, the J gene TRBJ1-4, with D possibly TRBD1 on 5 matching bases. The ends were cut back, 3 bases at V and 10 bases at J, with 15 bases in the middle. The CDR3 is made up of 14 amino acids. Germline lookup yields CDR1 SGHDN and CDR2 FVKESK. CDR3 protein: CASSQVKGVGKLFF. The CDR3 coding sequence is TGTGCCAGCAGCCAGGTTAAAGGGGTTGGAAAACTGTTTTTT.

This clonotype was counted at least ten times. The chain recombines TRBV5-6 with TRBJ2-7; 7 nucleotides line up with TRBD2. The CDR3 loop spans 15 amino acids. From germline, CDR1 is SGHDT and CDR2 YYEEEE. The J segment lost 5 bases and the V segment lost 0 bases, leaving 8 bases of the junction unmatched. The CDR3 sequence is CASSLVGLENDEQYF. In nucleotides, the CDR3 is TGTGCCAGCAGCTTGGTAGGACTAGAAAATGACGAGCAGTACTTC.

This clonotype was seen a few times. The CDR3 region has the DNA TGTGCCAGCAGGAGACAGGTGGGCACAGATACGCAGTATTTT. Its translation is CASRRQVGTDTQYF. The genes are TRBV12-3 or TRBV12-4 and TRBJ2-3; tentative D call: TRBD1 (6 bases). The CDR3 totals 14 residues. V lost 6 bases to trimming and J lost 1 base, with 11 bases between them.

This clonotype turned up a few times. The CDR3 loop reads CASMQIMNTEAFF. The CDR3 DNA follows: TGTGCCAGCATGCAGATCATGAACACTGAAGCTTTCTTT. The rearrangement joins TRBV2 to TRBJ1-1, with D hard to call. Looked up from germline, CDR1 is SNHLY and CDR2 is FYNNEI. This CDR3 comprises 13 residues. V dropped 7 bases and J dropped 0 bases, with 9 bases sitting between them.